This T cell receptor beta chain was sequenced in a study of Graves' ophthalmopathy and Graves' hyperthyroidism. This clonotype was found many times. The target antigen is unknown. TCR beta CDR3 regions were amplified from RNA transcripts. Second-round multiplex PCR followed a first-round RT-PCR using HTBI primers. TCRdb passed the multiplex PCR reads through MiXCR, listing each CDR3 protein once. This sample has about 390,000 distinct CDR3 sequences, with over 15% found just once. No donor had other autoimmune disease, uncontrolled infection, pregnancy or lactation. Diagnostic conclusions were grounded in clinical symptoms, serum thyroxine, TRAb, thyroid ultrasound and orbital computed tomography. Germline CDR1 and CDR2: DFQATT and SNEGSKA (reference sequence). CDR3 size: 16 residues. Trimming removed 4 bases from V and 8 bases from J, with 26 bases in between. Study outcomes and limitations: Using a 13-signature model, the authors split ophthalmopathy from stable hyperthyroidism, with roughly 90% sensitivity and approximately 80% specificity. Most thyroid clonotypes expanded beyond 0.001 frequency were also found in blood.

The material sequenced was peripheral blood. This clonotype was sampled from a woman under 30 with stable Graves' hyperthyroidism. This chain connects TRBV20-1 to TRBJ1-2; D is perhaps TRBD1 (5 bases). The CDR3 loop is CSATRRDGHPAGGYTF. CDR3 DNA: TGCAGTGCTACAAGACGTGATGGACATCCCGCGGGGGGCTACACCTTC.